This T cell receptor (beta chain) derives from a study of beta chain features in type 1 diabetes. Findings and limits, study-wide: Reduced insertions and increased deletions marked VDJ junctions in type 1 diabetes patients. In these data, an HLA type influence on TCRB rearrangement remained unresolved.

Ten or more counts support this clone. The antigen remains undetermined. Of the isolated RNA, all was reverse transcribed, and so the sequenced material was expressed TCRB transcripts. The table came from immunoSEQ multiplex PCR; TCRdb's copy has only in-frame clones and leaves some out. The table has under 90,000 clones, under 35% seen once. Once sorted, every population was more than 95% pure. The clonotype originates from a woman aged 18-29 years in good health. Sequences were obtained from stem cell memory CD4+ T cells from blood.

The CDR3 DNA sequence: TGTGCCAGCAGACTACAGGGACGGCAGTTCTTC. This gives the protein CASRLQGRQFF. The V and J genes are TRBV7-2 and TRBJ2-1; weak D call: TRBD1 (6 bases). The germline gives CDR1 SGHTA, CDR2 FQGNSA. The V end was cut by 6 bases, the J end by 12 bases, with 12 bases between. The CDR3 extends over 11 amino acids.